This TCR beta chain was profiled in a study of blood T cell repertoires in COVID-19 (dated by TCRdb to about 2020). For the study in its entirety: Samples from collaborators originated in the United States, Italy and Spain and spanned both the acute and convalescent phases of COVID-19. Nearly every sample came with metadata listing a de-identified subject ID, COVID-19 status, age in years and sex. Samples were obtained from the ongoing ImmuneRACE study (first 160 participants) and from some 1,300 subjects provided by 6 global collaborators. The repertoires were released in a freely available public database intended as a resource for research on the immune response to SARS-CoV-2. HLA class I and class II types, where available, came from metadata supplied by the sample provider rather than from assay-based typing. The prospective study material was composed of cDNA or gDNA derived from T cells, B-cell-depleted T cells, or PBMCs. Subjects who had been exposed to COVID-19, were actively infected with it, or had recovered from it provided the deeply sampled blood TCRbeta repertoires that made up the dataset. General conclusions and limits of the study: Clinical and demographic metadata were provided uncurated, with the amount varying by source and participant.

The collaborating institutions used their own protocols to collect whole blood in K2EDTA tubes. For TCRbeta analysis, collaborators shipped samples as frozen whole blood, isolated PBMCs, or DNA extracted from either of those sample types. At the junction V is shortened by 3 bases and J by 8 bases; bases outside the gene matches: 9. The CDR1 and CDR2 encoded by the germline V gene are SQVTM and ANQGSEA. The CDR3, from cysteine to phenylalanine, totals 14 residues. Only the CDR3 portion is preserved as DNA: 42 bases, with reading frame beginning at the first base. TCRbeta CDR3 regions were amplified from genomic DNA using the immunoSEQ Assay, a bias-controlled multiplex PCR. As for the original processing: The number of nucleated cells in each sample was estimated by amplification of reference gene primers within the assay. To quantify the absolute abundance of each unique TCRbeta CDR3 rearrangement, sequence reads were collapsed and filtered. For each sample, productive Simpson clonality was calculated as the square root of Simpson's diversity index across productive rearrangements. Not all clones reach the TCRdb copy of this immuneACCESS table, which keeps in-frame sequences only. Checked studies attribute under half of the gap to unresolved V genes and leave the rest unexplained. V, J and clone size are those of that table, while D and trimming were read from the DNA. For this sample the table gives hundreds of thousands of clones, of which just over 85% were detected only once. The top ten clonotypes cover approximately 1.4% of the sample.

Comments on this clone: Its binding antigen is unknown. Per-base qualities were not stored, and no clone one base away is much larger.

This sequence uses TRBV29-1 and TRBJ1-2; TRBD1 aligns with 10 central bases. This sequence originates from a woman aged 25 to 39 with active or convalescent COVID-19. The source material was peripheral blood. The CDR3 protein sequence reads: CSVDGGQGFEGYTF. The DNA sequence follows: TGCAGCGTTGATGGGGGACAGGGGTTTGAAGGCTACACCTTC.